A selection of T cell receptor beta chains follows, all from one sample in a study of cytomegalovirus exposure and HLA in healthy donors. Using immunoSEQ multiplex PCR, the repertoire was profiled, and TCRdb retains in-frame clones only, with some absent. The sample has fewer than 110,000 clones; roughly 79% are singletons. The source material was PBMCs. The receptor source for this set is a woman aged 40-49 years in good health and CMV-seronegative. The CDR3 runs from the conserved cysteine through the conserved F or W. The order of the fields is D gene, clone size, V gene, J gene, CDR3 length, CDR3 DNA, CDR3 protein. A D gene is named only where the DNA matches it firmly. The size of a clone is reported for some rows only, either as once, few or many, or as a class for expanded clones.

.	.	TRBV6-9	TRBJ1-6	10	TGTGCCTCCCCCCAGGCACCCCTCCACTTT	CASPQAPLHF
.	.	TRBV27	TRBJ2-5	14	TGTGCCACCGCGGTCACTTCAGGGTTGCCGGAGCAGTACTTC	CATAVTSGLPEQYF
TRBD1	.	TRBV14	TRBJ2-2	17	TGTGCCAGCAGCCAAGACCCGGACAGGGGGAGGACCGGGGAGCTGTTTTTT	CASSQDPDRGRTGELFF
TRBD1	.	TRBV5-1	TRBJ2-5	14	TGCGCCAGCAGCCCGGGACAGCTTAGAGAGACCCAGTACTTC	CASSPGQLRETQYF
.	.	TRBV25-1	TRBJ2-5	13	TGTGCCAGCAGTGATCACAATCAAGAGACCCAGTACTTC	CASSDHNQETQYF
.	once	TRBV29-1	TRBJ2-5	14	TGCAGCGTTGAACCCGGGACATTGCAAGAGACCCAGTACTTC	CSVEPGTLQETQYF
.	.	TRBV7-9	TRBJ1-2	12	TGTTCCAGCAGCTTGGGGGGAGATGGCTACACCTTC	CSSSLGGDGYTF
.	.	TRBV4-1	TRBJ2-5	15	TGCGCCAGCAGCCAAGAACCCCACGAAACTCGGACCCAGTACTTC	CASSQEPHETRTQYF
.	.	TRBV6-6	TRBJ2-6	14	TGTGCCAGCAGTATCAGCTCTGGGGCCAACGTCCTGACTTTC	CASSISSGANVLTF
.	.	TRBV9	TRBJ2-7	14	TGTGCCAGCAGCGTAGGGCAACAGACCTACGAGCAGTACTTC	CASSVGQQTYEQYF
TRBD1	.	TRBV7-7	TRBJ1-1	15	TGTGCTAGCGGACGGGACAGGGGGCGGAGGACTGAAGCTTTCTTT	CASGRDRGRRTEAFF
TRBD2	.	TRBV2	TRBJ2-1	15	TGTGCCAGCACCCCGACTAGCGGGGGGCAGAATGAGCAGTTCTTC	CASTPTSGGQNEQFF
.	.	TRBV18	TRBJ2-3	15	TGTGCCAGCTCACCGTCGAGTACAGGCGCAGATACGCAGTATTTT	CASSPSSTGADTQYF
.	few	TRBV30	TRBJ1-1	11	TGTGCCTTGGAGAGAAACACTGAAGCTTTCTTT	CALERNTEAFF
TRBD2	.	TRBV11-2	TRBJ2-7	15	TGTGCCAGCAGGAGGATGGGCGGGAGGTCCTACGAGCAGTACTTC	CASRRMGGRSYEQYF
.	.	TRBV13	TRBJ2-1	16	TGTGCCAGCAGCCGGGGGTCCCTTGGCTCCTACAATGAGCAGTTCTTC	CASSRGSLGSYNEQFF
TRBD1	.	TRBV10-3	TRBJ1-2	13	TGTGCCATCAGTGACAGGACAGGGAGCGGCTACACCTTC	CAISDRTGSGYTF
TRBD1	.	TRBV29-1	TRBJ1-2	13	TGCAGCGTTGCGGCGACAGGGGTACATGGCTACACCTTC	CSVAATGVHGYTF
.	.	TRBV6-5	TRBJ2-7	13	TGTGCCAGCAGGGACTACAGGGGCCACGAGCAGTACTTC	CASRDYRGHEQYF
.	.	TRBV5-1	TRBJ1-4	15	TGCGCCAGCAGCAGTGAAGGGTTACGGGAGGAAAAACTGTTTTTT	CASSSEGLREEKLFF
.	.	TRBV11-2	TRBJ1-2	13	TGTGCCAGCAGCTTAGCGGGTGGCTATGGCTACACCTTC	CASSLAGGYGYTF
.	.	TRBV5-4	TRBJ2-1	16	TGTGCCAGCAGCTTGGTTTACCGGGAGCAAGGGAATGAGCAGTTCTTC	CASSLVYREQGNEQFF
.	few	TRBV9	TRBJ1-3	15	TGTGCCAGCAGCGTAGCAACAGGGACAGGAAACACCATATATTTT	CASSVATGTGNTIYF
.	few	TRBV6-5	TRBJ1-5	14	TGTGCCAGCAGGAGGGACAATCACCCAGGGCCCCAGCATTTT	CASRRDNHPGPQHF
TRBD2	.	TRBV15	TRBJ2-3	16	TGTGCCACCAGCAGAGATGTAGCGGGGAACACAGATACGCAGTATTTT	CATSRDVAGNTDTQYF
.	.	TRBV28	TRBJ2-7	12	TGTGCCTCCCAGGTCAACTCCTACGAGCAGTACTTC	CASQVNSYEQYF
.	.	TRBV29-1	TRBJ1-1	10	TGCAGCGGGGAGTCCACTGAAGCTTTCTTT	CSGESTEAFF
TRBD1	.	TRBV28	TRBJ2-3	17	TGTGCCAGCAGTTTATCCCAGACAGGGGCCTGGTCAGATACGCAGTATTTT	CASSLSQTGAWSDTQYF
TRBD1	.	TRBV18	TRBJ1-3	16	TGTGCCAGCTCACCACGGGACAGTAGTTTAGAAAACACCATATATTTT	CASSPRDSSLENTIYF